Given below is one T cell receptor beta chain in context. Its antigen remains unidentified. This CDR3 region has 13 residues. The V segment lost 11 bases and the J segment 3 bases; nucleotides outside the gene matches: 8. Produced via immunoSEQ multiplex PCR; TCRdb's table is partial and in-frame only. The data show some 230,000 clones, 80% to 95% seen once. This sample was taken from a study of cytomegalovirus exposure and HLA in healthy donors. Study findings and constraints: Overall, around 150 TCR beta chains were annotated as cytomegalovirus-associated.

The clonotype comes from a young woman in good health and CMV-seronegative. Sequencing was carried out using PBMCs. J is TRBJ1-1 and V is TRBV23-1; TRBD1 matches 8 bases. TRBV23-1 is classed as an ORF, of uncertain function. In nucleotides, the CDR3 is TGCGCCTTTGGACAGGGATGGCACACTGAAGCTTTCTTT. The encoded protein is CAFGQGWHTEAFF.